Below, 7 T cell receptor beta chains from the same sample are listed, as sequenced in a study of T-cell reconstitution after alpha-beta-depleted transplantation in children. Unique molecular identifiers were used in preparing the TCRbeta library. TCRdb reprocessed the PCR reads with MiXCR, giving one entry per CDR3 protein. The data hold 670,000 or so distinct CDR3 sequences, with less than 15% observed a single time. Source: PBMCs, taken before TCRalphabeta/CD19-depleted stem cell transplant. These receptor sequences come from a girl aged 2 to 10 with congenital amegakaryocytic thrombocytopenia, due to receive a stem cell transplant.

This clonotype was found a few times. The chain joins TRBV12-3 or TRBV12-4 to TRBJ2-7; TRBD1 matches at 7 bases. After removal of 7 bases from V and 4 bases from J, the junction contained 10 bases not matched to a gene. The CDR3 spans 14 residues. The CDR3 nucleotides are TGTGCCAGCACAGCGACAGGGACCCTATACGAGCAGTACTTC. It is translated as CASTATGTLYEQYF.

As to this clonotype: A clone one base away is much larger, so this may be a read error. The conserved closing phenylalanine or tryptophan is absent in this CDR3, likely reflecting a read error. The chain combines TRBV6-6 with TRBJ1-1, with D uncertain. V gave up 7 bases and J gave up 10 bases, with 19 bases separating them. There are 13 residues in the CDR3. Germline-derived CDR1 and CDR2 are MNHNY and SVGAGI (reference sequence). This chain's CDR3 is CASIQVVGHRAFL. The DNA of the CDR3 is TGTGCCAGCATCCAAGTTGTCGGCCATAGAGCTTTCTTA.

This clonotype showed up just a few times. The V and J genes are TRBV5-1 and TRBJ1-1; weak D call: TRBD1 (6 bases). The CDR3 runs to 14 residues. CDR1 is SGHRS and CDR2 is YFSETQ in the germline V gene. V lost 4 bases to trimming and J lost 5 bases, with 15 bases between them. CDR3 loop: CASSLPRGDTEAFF. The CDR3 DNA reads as TGCGCCAGCAGCCTACCAAGGGGGGATACTGAAGCTTTCTTT.

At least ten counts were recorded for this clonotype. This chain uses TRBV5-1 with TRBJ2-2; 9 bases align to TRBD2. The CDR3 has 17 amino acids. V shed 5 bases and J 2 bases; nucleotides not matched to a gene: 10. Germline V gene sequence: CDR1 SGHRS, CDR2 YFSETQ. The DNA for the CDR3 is TGCGCCAGCAGTTCCGAGCGACTAGCGGTAAACACCGGGGAGCTGTTTTTT. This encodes CASSSERLAVNTGELFF.

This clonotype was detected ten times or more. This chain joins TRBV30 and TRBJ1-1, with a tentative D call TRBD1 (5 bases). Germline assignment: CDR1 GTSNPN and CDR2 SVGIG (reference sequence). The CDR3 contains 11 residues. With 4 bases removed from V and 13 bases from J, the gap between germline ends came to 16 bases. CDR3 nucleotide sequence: TGTGCCTGGACTAGCGGGGTCGGGGGTTTCTTT. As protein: CAWTSGVGGFF.

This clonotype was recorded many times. The chain's CDR3 is CASSQDSGRLDTQYF. The CDR3 DNA reads TGCGCCAGCAGCCAAGACTCGGGCCGTCTGGATACGCAGTATTTT. This chain connects TRBV4-1 to TRBJ2-3; D gene uncertain. Trimming removed 0 bases from V and 6 bases from J, with 13 bases in between. The CDR3 loop spans 15 amino acids. Germline CDR1 and CDR2: MGHRA and YSYEKL.

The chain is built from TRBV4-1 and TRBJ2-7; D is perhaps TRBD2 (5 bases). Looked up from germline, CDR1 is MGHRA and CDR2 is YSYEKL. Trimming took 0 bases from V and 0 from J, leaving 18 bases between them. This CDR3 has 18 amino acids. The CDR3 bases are TGCGCCAGCAGCCAAGATTATTCCCTTGTAGCGAGCTCCTACGAGCAGTACTTC. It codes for CASSQDYSLVASSYEQYF.